This TCR beta chain came from a study of blood T cells in healthy people across ages. About the research overall: T cells yielded about one barcoded beta molecule per two cells through template switching.

A second PCR, run for 7 to 11 cycles, used a sample-barcoded 5' primer plus a J-beta primer mix. MiXCR, run by TCRdb on the 5' RACE reads, gives a single entry per CDR3 protein. The profile shows almost 800,000 distinct CDR3 sequences, about 62% of them singletons. Healthy Caucasians from Russia aged about 6 to 100 served as donors. The CDR3 covers 13 residues. V was clipped by 5 bases and J by 7 bases, with 14 bases between them. The germline V gene has CDR1 SEHNR and CDR2 FQNEAQ (reference sequence). The chain employs TRBV7-9 and TRBJ2-5; D possibly corresponds to TRBD1 (5 bases). The sequenced material came from blood. The clonotype comes from a man younger than 45 in good health. The CDR3 region has the DNA TGTGCCAGCAGCCTAGACAGCGTTGGGACCCAGTACTTC. Amino acid sequence: CASSLDSVGTQYF.